This T cell receptor beta chain was captured in a study of blood T cells in healthy people across ages. About 10 milliliters of peripheral blood were drawn from each donor into EDTA-treated tubes. Trimming at V came to 5 bases and at J to 0 bases, leaving 13 bases not matched to a gene. Germline V gene data show CDR1 as DFQATT and CDR2 as SNEGSKA (reference sequence). This CDR3 spans 19 amino acids. PCR was performed a second time for roughly 6 to 12 cycles using a sample-barcoded 5' primer and a J-beta primer mix. Using its own MiXCR run on the 5' RACE reads, TCRdb lists one record per CDR3 protein. The sample carries about 580,000 distinct CDR3 sequences, less than 60% recorded once.

Sequenced: blood. This receptor was obtained from a man at least 80 years old in good health. The gene calls are TRBV20-1 and TRBJ2-1; TRBD2 matches 13 bases. The CDR3 nucleotides are TGCAGTGCTGGGTCCGGGACTAGCGGGGTGATGAGCTCCTACAATGAGCAGTTCTTC. Its translation is CSAGSGTSGVMSSYNEQFF.